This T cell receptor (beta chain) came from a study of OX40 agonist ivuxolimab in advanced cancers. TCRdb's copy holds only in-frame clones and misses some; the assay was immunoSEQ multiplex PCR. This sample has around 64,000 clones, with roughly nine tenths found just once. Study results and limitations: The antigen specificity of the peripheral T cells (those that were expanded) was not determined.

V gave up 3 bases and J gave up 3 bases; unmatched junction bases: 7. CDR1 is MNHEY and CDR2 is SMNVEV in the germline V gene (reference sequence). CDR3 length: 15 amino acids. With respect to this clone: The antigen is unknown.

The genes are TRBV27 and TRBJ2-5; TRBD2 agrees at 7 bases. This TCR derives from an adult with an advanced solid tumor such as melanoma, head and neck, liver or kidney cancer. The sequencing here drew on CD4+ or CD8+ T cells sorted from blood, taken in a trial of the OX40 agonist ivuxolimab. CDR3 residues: CASSFGASGKETQYF. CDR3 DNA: TGTGCCAGCAGTTTCGGGGCTAGCGGTAAAGAGACCCAGTACTTC.